The rows below give T cell receptor beta chains drawn from one sample of a study of blood T cell repertoires in COVID-19. The protocol was immunoSEQ multiplex PCR, while the TCRdb copy is restricted to in-frame clones and leaves out a portion. The sample comprises some 200,000 clones, roughly 76% of which are singletons, and around 12% rests with the top ten. Sequenced material: peripheral blood. The receptors come from a woman of 80 years or more with COVID-19, enrolled during active disease. Each CDR3 is given with its conserved first and last residue. A D gene is named only where the DNA matches it firmly. Expanded clones get a size class; other rows say once, few or many, or leave the size out.

>NA|NA|TRBJ2-7|TRBV7-6
CASSLEGGGSYEQYF
TGTGCCAGCAGCTTAGAGGGGGGCGGGAGTTACGAGCAGTACTTC
>NA|TRBD1|TRBJ1-2|TRBV5-1
CASSAATGTGLYGYTF
TGCGCCAGCAGCGCTGCGACCGGGACAGGATTATATGGCTACACCTTC
>once|TRBD1|TRBJ2-6|TRBV28
CASHRGPYSGANVLTF
TGTGCCAGCCACAGGGGGCCGTACTCTGGGGCCAACGTCCTGACTTTC
>NA|TRBD1|TRBJ2-5|TRBV28
CASSSRDRGAETQYF
TGTGCCAGCAGTTCCCGAGACAGGGGGGCAGAGACCCAGTACTTC
>NA|TRBD2|TRBJ2-7|TRBV27
CASSGLAGSSYEQYF
TGTGCCAGCAGTGGGCTAGCGGGTAGCTCCTACGAGCAGTACTTC
>NA|TRBD1|TRBJ1-1|TRBV28
CASSSAGQGNTEAFF
TGTGCCAGCAGTTCCGCGGGACAGGGGAACACTGAAGCTTTCTTT
>few|NA|TRBJ1-1|TRBV2
CASMGGVMNTEAFF
TGTGCCAGCATGGGAGGGGTCATGAACACTGAAGCTTTCTTT
>NA|TRBD1|TRBJ1-1|TRBV7-2
CASSRQGSYTEAFF
TGTGCCAGCAGCAGACAGGGATCGTACACTGAAGCTTTCTTT
>NA|TRBD2|TRBJ2-7|TRBV27
CASSLRGLAANYEQYF
TGTGCCAGCAGTTTAAGGGGACTAGCGGCGAACTACGAGCAGTACTTC
>NA|NA|TRBJ2-7|TRBV27
CASRDRPYSYEQYF
TGTGCCAGCAGGGACAGACCCTACTCCTACGAGCAGTACTTC
>NA|NA|TRBJ1-1|TRBV12-5
CASGLVGTGTMNTEAFF
TGTGCTAGTGGTTTGGTCGGGACCGGGACAATGAACACTGAAGCTTTCTTT
>few|NA|TRBJ1-3|TRBV12-3/TRBV12-4
CASSWDRNTIYF
TGTGCCAGCAGCTGGGACAGAAACACCATATATTTT
>NA|NA|TRBJ1-1|TRBV20-1
CSASFGGGRFTEAFF
TGCAGTGCTAGTTTTGGCGGGGGGCGATTCACTGAAGCTTTCTTT
>NA|NA|TRBJ1-5|TRBV19
CASSMGSGPGNQPQHF
TGTGCCAGTAGTATGGGATCCGGGCCAGGGAATCAGCCCCAGCATTTT
>NA|TRBD1|TRBJ2-2|TRBV9
CASSPWTGQNTGELFF
TGTGCCAGCAGCCCCTGGACAGGGCAGAACACCGGGGAGCTGTTTTTT
>NA|NA|TRBJ1-1|TRBV6-5
CASSYSPAGVAFF
TGTGCCAGCAGTTACTCCCCCGCAGGGGTAGCTTTCTTT
>NA|TRBD1|TRBJ1-1|TRBV5-4
CASSWGQGLTEAFF
TGTGCCAGCAGCTGGGGACAGGGGCTCACTGAAGCTTTCTTT
>NA|NA|TRBJ2-1|TRBV5-4
CASSLDRASSYNEQFF
TGTGCCAGCAGCTTGGACAGGGCTAGCTCCTACAATGAGCAGTTCTTC
>NA|NA|TRBJ2-5|TRBV7-8
CASSLQHSFGLIQETQYF
TGTGCCAGCAGCTTACAGCATTCGTTCGGGTTAATTCAAGAGACCCAGTACTTC
>NA|NA|TRBJ1-2|TRBV6-5
CASRPPGQLGYTF
TGTGCCAGCAGGCCGCCCGGACAGTTGGGCTACACCTTC
>NA|NA|TRBJ1-5|TRBV6-6
CASKQGDQPQHF
TGTGCCAGCAAACAGGGTGATCAGCCCCAGCATTTT
>NA|NA|TRBJ2-5|TRBV29-1
CSVAEAETQYF
TGCAGCGTTGCGGAGGCAGAGACCCAGTACTTC
>NA|TRBD1|TRBJ2-1|TRBV7-9
CASSLKGAGSYNEQFF
TGTGCCAGCAGCTTAAAGGGGGCTGGTTCCTACAATGAGCAGTTCTTC
>once|NA|TRBJ2-5|TRBV6-5
CASSPKTSSQYF
TGTGCCAGCAGTCCTAAAACTAGTTCCCAGTACTTC
>NA|TRBD2|TRBJ2-3|TRBV25-1
CASSRLAGGITDTQYF
TGTGCCAGCAGTAGGCTAGCGGGGGGCATCACAGATACGCAGTATTTT
>NA|NA|TRBJ1-1|TRBV6-1
CASTPVQGGTEAFF
TGTGCCAGCACCCCTGTGCAGGGTGGGACTGAAGCTTTCTTT
>NA|TRBD1|TRBJ2-5|TRBV5-1
CASSFRTGGLETQYF
TGCGCCAGCAGCTTCAGGACAGGGGGGTTGGAGACCCAGTACTTC
>NA|TRBD2|TRBJ2-7|TRBV3-1/TRBV3-2
CASSQTSGSYEQYF
TGTGCCAGCAGCCAAACTAGCGGGAGTTACGAGCAGTACTTC
>NA|TRBD2|TRBJ2-7|TRBV6-6
CASSLGASGSGEQYF
TGTGCCAGCAGTTTAGGAGCTAGCGGGAGTGGTGAGCAGTACTTC
>NA|NA|TRBJ2-4|TRBV5-1
CASSFLAGLAKNIQYF
TGCGCCAGCAGCTTCCTGGCGGGCCTAGCCAAAAACATTCAGTACTTC
>NA|TRBD1|TRBJ1-2|TRBV29-1
CSVEGGGGDYGYTF
TGCAGCGTTGAAGGAGGGGGCGGGGACTATGGCTACACCTTC
>NA|TRBD2|TRBJ2-1|TRBV28
CASSLGGSDGSYNEQFF
TGTGCCAGCAGTTTAGGCGGGAGTGATGGGTCCTACAATGAGCAGTTCTTC
>NA|TRBD2|TRBJ2-1|TRBV5-1
CASSLGTSGPFDEQFF
TGCGCCAGCAGCTTGGGGACTAGCGGCCCCTTCGATGAGCAGTTCTTC
>NA|NA|TRBJ2-5|TRBV6-1
CASSEKTGVAGNQETQYF
TGTGCCAGCAGTGAAAAAACAGGGGTAGCGGGAAACCAAGAGACCCAGTACTTC
>NA|NA|TRBJ1-2|TRBV12-3/TRBV12-4
CASSSGDYGYTF
TGTGCCAGCAGTTCGGGGGACTATGGCTACACCTTC
>NA|TRBD1|TRBJ2-4|TRBV19
CASSISGGAAKNIQYF
TGTGCCAGTAGTATTTCAGGGGGCGCGGCCAAAAACATTCAGTACTTC
>once|NA|TRBJ1-6|TRBV14
CASSQDYFANSPLHF
TGTGCCAGCAGCCAAGATTATTTTGCGAATTCACCCCTCCACTTT
>many|NA|TRBJ1-2|TRBV24-1
CATSDWAGSKGYTF
TGTGCCACCAGTGATTGGGCGGGATCAAAAGGCTACACCTTC
>NA|NA|TRBJ1-6|TRBV20-1
CSASRSGQVYNSPLHF
TGCAGTGCTAGTAGGTCGGGACAAGTCTATAATTCACCCCTCCACTTT
>NA|TRBD1|TRBJ1-4|TRBV28
CASSPDRGQINEKLFF
TGTGCCAGCAGTCCGGACAGGGGGCAAATTAATGAAAAACTGTTTTTT
>few|TRBD1|TRBJ1-1|TRBV19
CASSPGTGRGWAFF
TGTGCCAGTAGCCCTGGGACAGGCCGCGGTTGGGCTTTCTTT
>NA|TRBD2|TRBJ2-1|TRBV18
CASSPRGKLAGVISYNEQFF
TGTGCCAGCTCACCACGAGGAAAACTAGCGGGAGTGATTTCCTACAATGAGCAGTTCTTC